The present entry profiles one TCR beta chain with its context. This clone's antigen is unknown. One base away there is no much larger clone; base qualities are not given. Using the deep immunoSEQ assay, TCR CDR3 regions were amplified from genomic DNA by multiplex PCR. Genomic DNA extracted from each cell subset was distributed evenly over all wells of several immunoSEQ 96-well plates, and each plate served as one replicate. For sorted subsets, each replicate PCR was loaded with approximately 190 ng genomic DNA, equivalent to approximately 33,000 T cell genomes. Purified libraries were quantified with a Qubit 3.0 fluorometer, sized on a Bioanalyzer 2100, and re-quantified with the KAPA Library Quantification kit. Each immunoSEQ 96-well plate was sequenced on its own single-read 150-cycle Illumina NextSeq 550 flow cell. As for the original processing: The immunoSEQ output contained only junctional sequences without quality scores, so filtering could not match that applied to full-length reads. To assign V/J genes and CDR3, sequences were annotated against IMGT germline references using PyIR, a Python wrapper for IgBLAST v1.9. Reads were filtered out if the reads had weak V/J assignments (E-value above 1e-6), no CDR3, stop codons, out-of-frame junctions, or ambiguous translated residues. V3J clonotypes were defined as sequences sharing an identical inferred V gene, J gene, and CDR3 amino acid sequence. To compute the percentage overlap between repertoires, the number of shared unique clonotypes was divided by the size of the smaller repertoire. RTK rarefaction, the Chao1 estimator, and Recon v2.1 estimates of unobserved clonotypes were used to assess repertoire richness. Generation probabilities were computed with OLGA for all TCRbeta clonotypes obtained by the gDNA method from a few donors. Here the immuneACCESS table is served through TCRdb, limited to in-frame sequences with V and J called. Missing clones are a known gap in these copies; in checked studies unresolved V genes cover under half, and the rest lacks a known reason. From that table come the V and J calls and clone size; the DNA was used to work out D and trimming. A total of roughly 1.5 million clones appear in this sample, nearly 99% of them only once. About 0.45% of the sample rests with the top ten.

The entry originates in a study of shared clonotypes between healthy human individuals (dated by TCRdb to about 2020). Concerning the study at large: A couple of women and three men aged 18 to 49 years were included in the cohort. For each donor, CD4 naive and CD4 memory were each run on three plates, CD8 naive on two plates, and CD8 memory on one plate. To estimate repertoire size and how much clonotype sharing occurs between individuals, the study deeply sequenced the blood TCR repertoires of about 5 healthy adults. To increase sequencing depth and limit assay-specific biases, TCR repertoire library preparation and sequencing were carried out by different laboratories using diverse techniques. Each donor's leukapheresis produced roughly between about 0.8 and 10 billion PBMCs. The paper as a whole reports these results and caveats: Clonotypes shared by all four sorted-subset donors showed higher generation probabilities than non-shared clonotypes. Sampling was restricted to blood, and TCR repertoires in tissues likely differ from the TCR repertoires found in blood. Larger estimated clonotype richness was generally found for naive subsets than for memory subsets. Pairwise subsampling led to the expectation that sequencing depth would affect the degree of clonotype sharing among donors. Sharing across several donors was observed for roughly 5.4% of naive CD4, 3% to 3.5% of naive CD8, about 2.5% of memory CD4, and around 0.42% of memory CD8 clonotypes. Rarefaction of sorted-subset datasets indicated incomplete sequencing despite the large sequencing depth. The small number of donors limited the genetic and exposure-history diversity represented.

Donors were healthy HIV-negative adults with no recently reported acute infections or vaccinations. Only Caucasian adults living in Nashville, Tennessee, USA were represented among the donors. CD4+ T cells were enriched by magnetic negative selection; naive cells were then positively selected on CD45RA, and the negative fraction formed the memory subset. After blood collection by leukapheresis, PBMCs were isolated using Ficoll-Histopaque density gradient centrifugation and then cryopreserved in the vapor phase of liquid nitrogen. Purity and quantity of every magnetically sorted T cell population were checked by analytical flow cytometry. Genomic DNA was isolated from every sorted fraction and measured by UV absorbance on a Nanodrop 2000c. The receptor comes from a young man in good health. Sequenced material: naive CD4+ T cells sorted from blood. The intended sense of this specimen's cell subset or site label: CD45RA+ positively selected.

The CDR3 amino acid sequence is: CASSLSPDGNQPQHF. The DNA sequence is as follows: TGTGCCAGCAGCTTGTCTCCAGACGGCAATCAGCCCCAGCATTTT. The chain uses TRBV5-5 and TRBJ1-5, with no reliable assignment of the D segment. The CDR3 sequence holds 15 residues, the cysteine and phenylalanine included. Only the CDR3 region is kept as DNA, spanning 45 bases read in frame from base 1. Trimming takes 1 base from V and 2 bases from J, and the germline ends sit 10 bases apart. For CDR1 and CDR2, the germline V gene (reference sequence) lists SGHKS and YYEKEE.